This T cell receptor (beta chain) was obtained from a study of T-cell memory formation after mild COVID-19. For the study at large: Largely, the TCR clusters proved donor specific.

The table lists this clonotype with a few counts. Germline values: CDR1 SQVTM, CDR2 ANQGSEA. The CDR3 contains 11 residues. J lost 8 bases, V lost 7 bases, and 7 bases had no gene match. TCRdb reprocessed the 5' RACE reads via MiXCR and lists one record per CDR3 protein. The sample includes fewer than 300,000 distinct CDR3 sequences, 16% seen only once; the top ten take 22%. This sequence originates from a man younger than 35 who had mild COVID-19 (a few samples of this study predate the infection). Cell type and time point are not known. The chain couples TRBV29-1 to TRBJ1-1; 7 bases are a match to TRBD1. Input material: PBMCs or a T cell subset sorted from them (not recorded which). The CDR3 region has the DNA TGCAGCGCAGCTAAACAGGGGGAAGCTTTCTTT. This codes for CSAAKQGEAFF. Complete variable domain (other parts from reference TRBV29-1 and TRBJ1-1): SAVISQKPSRDICQRGTSLTIQCQVDSQVTMMFWYRQQPGQSLTLIATANQGSEATYESGFVIDKFPISRPNLTFSTLTVSNMSPEDSSIYLCSAAKQGEAFFGQGTRLTVV.